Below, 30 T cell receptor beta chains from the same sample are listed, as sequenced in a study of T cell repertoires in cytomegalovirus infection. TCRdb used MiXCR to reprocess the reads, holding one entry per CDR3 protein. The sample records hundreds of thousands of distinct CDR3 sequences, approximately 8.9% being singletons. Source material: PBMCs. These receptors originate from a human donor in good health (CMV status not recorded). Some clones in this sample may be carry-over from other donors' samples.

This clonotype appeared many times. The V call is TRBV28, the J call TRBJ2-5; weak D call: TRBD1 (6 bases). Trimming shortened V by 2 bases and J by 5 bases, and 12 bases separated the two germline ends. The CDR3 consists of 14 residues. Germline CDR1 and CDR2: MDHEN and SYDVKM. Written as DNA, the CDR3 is TGTGCCAGCAGTTTACCGTGGGGGCGGGAGACCCAGTACTTC. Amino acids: CASSLPWGRETQYF.

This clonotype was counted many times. CDR3 coding DNA: TGTGCCAGCAGCTTGGATTCGGGGAGGAGCAATCAGCCCCAGCATTTT. It encodes CASSLDSGRSNQPQHF. V is TRBV11-2 and J is TRBJ1-5; D ambiguous. The CDR3 totals 16 residues. CDR1 and CDR2 (germline): SGHAT, FQNNGV. V lost 3 bases and J 1 base, leaving 13 bases between the germline ends.

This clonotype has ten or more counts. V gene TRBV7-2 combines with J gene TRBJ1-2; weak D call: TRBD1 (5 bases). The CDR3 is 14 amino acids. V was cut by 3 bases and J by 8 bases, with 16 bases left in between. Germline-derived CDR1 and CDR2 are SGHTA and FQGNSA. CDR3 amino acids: CASSLGEGPKGYTF. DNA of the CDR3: TGTGCCAGCAGCTTGGGCGAGGGGCCTAAAGGCTACACCTTC.

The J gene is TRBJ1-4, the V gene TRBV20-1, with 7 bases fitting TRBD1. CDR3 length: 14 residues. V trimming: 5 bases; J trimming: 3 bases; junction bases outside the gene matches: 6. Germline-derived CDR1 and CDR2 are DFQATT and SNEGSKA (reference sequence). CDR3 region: CSADTGAPNEKLFF. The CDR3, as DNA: TGCAGTGCTGACACAGGGGCCCCTAATGAAAAACTGTTTTTT.

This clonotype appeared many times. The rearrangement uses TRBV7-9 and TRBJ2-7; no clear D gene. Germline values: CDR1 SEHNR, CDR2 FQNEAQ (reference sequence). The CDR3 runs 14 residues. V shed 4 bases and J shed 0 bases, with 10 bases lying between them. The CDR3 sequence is CASSSRTDSYEQYF. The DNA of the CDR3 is TGTGCCAGCAGCTCGCGGACGGACTCCTACGAGCAGTACTTC.

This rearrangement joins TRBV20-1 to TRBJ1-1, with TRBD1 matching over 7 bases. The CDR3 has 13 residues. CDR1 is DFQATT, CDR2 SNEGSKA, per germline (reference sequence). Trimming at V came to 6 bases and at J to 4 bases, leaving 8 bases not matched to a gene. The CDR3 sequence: CSAFPTGATEAFF. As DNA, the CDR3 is TGCAGTGCCTTCCCTACAGGGGCCACTGAAGCTTTCTTT.

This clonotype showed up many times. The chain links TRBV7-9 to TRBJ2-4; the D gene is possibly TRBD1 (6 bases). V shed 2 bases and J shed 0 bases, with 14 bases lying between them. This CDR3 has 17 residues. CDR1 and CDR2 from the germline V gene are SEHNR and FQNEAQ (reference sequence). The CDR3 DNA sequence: TGTGCCAGCAGCTTATCTTCGACAGGATTAGCCAAAAACATTCAGTACTTC. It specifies CASSLSSTGLAKNIQYF.

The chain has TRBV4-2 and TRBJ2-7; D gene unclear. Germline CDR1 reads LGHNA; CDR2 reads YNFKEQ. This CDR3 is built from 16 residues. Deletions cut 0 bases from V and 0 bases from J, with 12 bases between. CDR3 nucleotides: TGTGCCAGCAGCCAAGATACACTTGCTAGCTCCTACGAGCAGTACTTC. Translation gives CASSQDTLASSYEQYF.

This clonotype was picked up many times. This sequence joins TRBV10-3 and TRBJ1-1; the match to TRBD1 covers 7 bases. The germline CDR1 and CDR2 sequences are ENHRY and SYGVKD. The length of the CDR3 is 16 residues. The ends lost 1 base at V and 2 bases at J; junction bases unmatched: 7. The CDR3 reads CAISELKRGPNTEAFF. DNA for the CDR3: TGTGCCATCAGTGAGTTGAAAAGGGGGCCTAACACTGAAGCTTTCTTT.

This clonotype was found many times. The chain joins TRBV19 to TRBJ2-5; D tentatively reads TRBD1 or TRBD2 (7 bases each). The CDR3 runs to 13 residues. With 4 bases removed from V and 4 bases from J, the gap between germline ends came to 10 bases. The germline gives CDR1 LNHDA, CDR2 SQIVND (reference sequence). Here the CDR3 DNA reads TGTGCCAGTAGTACAGGGGGGGGAGAGACCCAGTACTTC. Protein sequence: CASSTGGGETQYF.

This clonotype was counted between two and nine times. CDR3 in DNA: TGCAGCGTTGAAGGGGCAGGGGGCACCGGGGAGCTGTTTTTT. Protein product: CSVEGAGGTGELFF. The V gene is TRBV29-1, the J gene TRBJ2-2; TRBD1 matches at 7 bases. The V gene's germline CDR1 is SQVTM and CDR2 ANQGSEA. The V gene end was trimmed by 1 base and the J gene end by 4 bases; junction bases not matched to a gene: 3. CDR3 length equals 14 residues.

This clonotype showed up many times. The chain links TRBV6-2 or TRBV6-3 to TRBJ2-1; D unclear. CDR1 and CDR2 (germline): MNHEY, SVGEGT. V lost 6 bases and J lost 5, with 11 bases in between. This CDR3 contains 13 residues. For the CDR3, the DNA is TGTGCCAGCAGCATCCTAACTCACAATGAGCAGTTCTTC. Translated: CASSILTHNEQFF.

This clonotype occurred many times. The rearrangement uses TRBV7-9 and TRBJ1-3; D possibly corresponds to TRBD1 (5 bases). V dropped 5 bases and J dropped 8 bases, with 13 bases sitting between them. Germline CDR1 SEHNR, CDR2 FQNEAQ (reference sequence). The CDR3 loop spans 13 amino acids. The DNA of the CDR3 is TGTGCCAGCAGCCAGGCGGGGCCCTACACCATATATTTT. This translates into CASSQAGPYTIYF.

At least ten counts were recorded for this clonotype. This CDR3 reads CASSLRTSGGGADTQYF. For the CDR3, the DNA is TGTGCCAGCAGCTTACGGACTAGCGGGGGTGGTGCAGATACGCAGTATTTT. The chain employs TRBV7-3 and TRBJ2-3; 13 bases are shared with TRBD2. CDR1 and CDR2 (germline): SGHTA, FQGTGA. The CDR3 covers 17 residues. Trimming took 2 bases from V and 4 from J; bases not matched to a gene: 6.

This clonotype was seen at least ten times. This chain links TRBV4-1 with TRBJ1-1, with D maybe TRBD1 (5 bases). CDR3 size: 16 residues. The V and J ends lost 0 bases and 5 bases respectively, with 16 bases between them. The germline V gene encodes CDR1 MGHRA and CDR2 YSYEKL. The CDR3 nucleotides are TGCGCCAGCAGCCAAGATGGGTGGGGGACGGGGACTGAAGCTTTCTTT. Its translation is CASSQDGWGTGTEAFF.

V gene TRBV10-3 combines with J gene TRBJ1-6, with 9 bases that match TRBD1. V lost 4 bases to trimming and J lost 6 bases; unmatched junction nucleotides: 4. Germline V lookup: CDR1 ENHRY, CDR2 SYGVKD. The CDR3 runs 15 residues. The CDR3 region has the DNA TGTGCCATCAGTGTTTCGGACAGGGGTAATTCACCCCTCCACTTT. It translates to CAISVSDRGNSPLHF.

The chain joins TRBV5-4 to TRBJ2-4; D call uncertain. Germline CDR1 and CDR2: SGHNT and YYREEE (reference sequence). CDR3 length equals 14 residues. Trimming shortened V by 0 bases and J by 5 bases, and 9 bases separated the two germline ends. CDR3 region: CASSLGGQQNIQYF. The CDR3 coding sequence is TGTGCCAGCAGCTTGGGAGGCCAACAAAACATTCAGTACTTC.

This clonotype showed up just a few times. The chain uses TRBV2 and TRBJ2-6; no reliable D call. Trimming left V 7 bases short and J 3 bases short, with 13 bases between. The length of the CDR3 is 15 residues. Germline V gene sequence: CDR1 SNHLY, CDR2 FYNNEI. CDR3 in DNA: TGTGCCAGCAAAACGTTCGGGTTTGGGGCCAACGTCCTGACTTTC. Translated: CASKTFGFGANVLTF.

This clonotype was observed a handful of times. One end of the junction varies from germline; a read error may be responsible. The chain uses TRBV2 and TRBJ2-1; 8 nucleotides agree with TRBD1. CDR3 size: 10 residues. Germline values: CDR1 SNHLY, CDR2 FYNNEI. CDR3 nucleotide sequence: TGTGCCAGACAGGGGGACAGGAGCTACTTC. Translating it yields CARQGDRSYF.

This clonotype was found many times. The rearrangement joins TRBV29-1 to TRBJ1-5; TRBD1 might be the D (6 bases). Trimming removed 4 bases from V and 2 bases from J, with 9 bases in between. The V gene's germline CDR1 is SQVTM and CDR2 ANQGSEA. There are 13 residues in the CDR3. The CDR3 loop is CSVGGGGNQPQHF. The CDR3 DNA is TGCAGCGTTGGAGGGGGAGGCAATCAGCCCCAGCATTTT.

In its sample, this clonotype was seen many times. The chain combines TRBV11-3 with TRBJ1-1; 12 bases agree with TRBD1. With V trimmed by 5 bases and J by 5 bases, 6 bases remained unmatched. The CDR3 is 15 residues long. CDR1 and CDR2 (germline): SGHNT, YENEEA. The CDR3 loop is CASSQGDRGPTEAFF. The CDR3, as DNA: TGTGCCAGCAGCCAGGGGGACAGGGGGCCTACTGAAGCTTTCTTT. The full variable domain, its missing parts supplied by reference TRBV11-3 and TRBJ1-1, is EAGVVQSPRYKIIEKKQPVAFWCNPISGHNTLYWYLQNLGQGPELLIRYENEEAVDDSQLPKDRFSAERLKGVDSTLKIQPAELGDSAVYLCASSQGDRGPTEAFFGQGTRLTVV.

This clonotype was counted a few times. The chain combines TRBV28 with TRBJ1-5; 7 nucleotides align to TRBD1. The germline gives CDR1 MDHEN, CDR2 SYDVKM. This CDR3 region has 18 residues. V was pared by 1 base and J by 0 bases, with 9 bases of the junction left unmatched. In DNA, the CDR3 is TGTGCCAGCAGTTTATATTGGAGGGGGCGGGATAGCAATCAGCCCCAGCATTTT. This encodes CASSLYWRGRDSNQPQHF.

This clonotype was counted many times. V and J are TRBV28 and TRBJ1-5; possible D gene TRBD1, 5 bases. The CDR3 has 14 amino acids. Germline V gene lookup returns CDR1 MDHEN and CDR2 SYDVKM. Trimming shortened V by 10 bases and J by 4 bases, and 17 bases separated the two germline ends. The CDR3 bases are TGTGCCACCCTAGGTTCCGGGGGGAATCAGCCCCAGCATTTT. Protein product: CATLGSGGNQPQHF.

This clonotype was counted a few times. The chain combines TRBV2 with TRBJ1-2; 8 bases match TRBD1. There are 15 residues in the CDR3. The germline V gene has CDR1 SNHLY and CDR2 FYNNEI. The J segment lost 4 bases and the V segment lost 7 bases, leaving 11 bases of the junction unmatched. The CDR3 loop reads CASTDAGGWSYGYTF. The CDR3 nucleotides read TGTGCCAGCACGGACGCAGGGGGCTGGAGCTATGGCTACACCTTC. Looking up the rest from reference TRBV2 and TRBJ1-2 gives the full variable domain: EPEVTQTPSHQVTQMGQEVILRCVPISNHLYFYWYRQILGQKVEFLVSFYNNEISEKSEIFDDQFSVERPDGSNFTLKIRSTKLEDSAMYFCASTDAGGWSYGYTFGSGTRLTVV.

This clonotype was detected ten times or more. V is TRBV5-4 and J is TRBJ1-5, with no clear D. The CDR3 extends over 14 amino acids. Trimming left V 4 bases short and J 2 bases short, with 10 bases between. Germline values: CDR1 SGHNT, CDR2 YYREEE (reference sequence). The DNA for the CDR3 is TGTGCCAGCAGCCCGGACGGAGGCAATCAGCCCCAGCATTTT. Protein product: CASSPDGGNQPQHF. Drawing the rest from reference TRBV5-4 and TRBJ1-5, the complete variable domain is ETGVTQSPTHLIKTRGQQVTLRCSSQSGHNTVSWYQQALGQGPQFIFQYYREEENGRGNFPPRFSGLQFPNYSSELNVNALELDDSALYLCASSPDGGNQPQHFGDGTRLSIL.

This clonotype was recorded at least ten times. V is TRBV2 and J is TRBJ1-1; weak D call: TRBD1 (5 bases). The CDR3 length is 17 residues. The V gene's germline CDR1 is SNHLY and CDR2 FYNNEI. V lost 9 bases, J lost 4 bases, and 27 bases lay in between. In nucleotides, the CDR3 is TGTGCCAGTAGACCGCATACAGGCGGTTCTTGGGTCACTGAAGCTTTCTTT. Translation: CASRPHTGGSWVTEAFF.

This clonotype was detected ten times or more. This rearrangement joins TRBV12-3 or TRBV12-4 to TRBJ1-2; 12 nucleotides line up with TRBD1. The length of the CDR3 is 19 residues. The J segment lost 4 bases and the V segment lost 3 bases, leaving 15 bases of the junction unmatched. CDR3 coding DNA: TGTGCCAGCAGTTTTGCCGGGACAGGGGGCGCGGTGGCTACCTATGGCTACACCTTC. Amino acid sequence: CASSFAGTGGAVATYGYTF.

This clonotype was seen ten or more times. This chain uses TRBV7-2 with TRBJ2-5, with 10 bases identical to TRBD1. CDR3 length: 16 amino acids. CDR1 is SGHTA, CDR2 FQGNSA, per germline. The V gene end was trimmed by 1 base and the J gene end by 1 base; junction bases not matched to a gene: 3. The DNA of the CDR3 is TGTGCCAGCAGCTTAGTCGGGACAGGGGTCCAAGAGACCCAGTACTTC. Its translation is CASSLVGTGVQETQYF.

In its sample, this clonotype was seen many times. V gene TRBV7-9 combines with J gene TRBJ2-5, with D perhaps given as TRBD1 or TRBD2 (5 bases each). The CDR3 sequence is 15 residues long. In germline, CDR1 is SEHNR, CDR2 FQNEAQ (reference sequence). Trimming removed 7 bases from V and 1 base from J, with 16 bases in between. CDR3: CASTPGTVIQETQYF. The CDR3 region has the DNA TGTGCCAGCACTCCCGGGACGGTGATCCAAGAGACCCAGTACTTC.

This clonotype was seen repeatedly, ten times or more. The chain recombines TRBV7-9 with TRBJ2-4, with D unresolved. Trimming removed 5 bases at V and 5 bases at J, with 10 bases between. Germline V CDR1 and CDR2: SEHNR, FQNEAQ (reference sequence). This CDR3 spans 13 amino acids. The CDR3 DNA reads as TGTGCCAGCAGCCGCCCCCTTGAAAACATTCAGTACTTC. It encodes CASSRPLENIQYF.